This TCR beta chain was obtained from a study of blood T cells in healthy people across ages. For the second PCR, which ran for 7 to 11 cycles, a sample-barcoded 5' primer and a J-beta primer mix were used. In TCRdb, the 5' RACE reads were re-called with MiXCR into one record per CDR3 protein. The table lists around 970,000 distinct CDR3 sequences, approximately 50% of them singletons. Trimming removed 0 bases from V and 9 bases from J, with 12 bases in between. The CDR3 is 15 residues long. In germline, CDR1 is LGHNA, CDR2 YSLEER. The rearrangement uses TRBV4-3 and TRBJ1-6; D call uncertain. Sequenced sample: blood. This TCR was recovered from a woman aged 55-69 years in good health. The chain's CDR3 is CASSQDLVSSSPLHF. The CDR3 coding sequence is TGCGCCAGCAGCCAAGATCTCGTGTCCAGTTCACCCCTCCACTTT.